These 5 T cell receptor beta chains share one sample of origin, sequenced in a study of T cells in localized non-small cell lung cancer. Profiling relied on immunoSEQ multiplex PCR, and the TCRdb table lists in-frame clones only, not all of them. Here the sample spans 45,000 to 65,000 clones, about three quarters being singletons. The material sequenced was PBMCs, taken before any cancer treatment. These receptors were obtained from a woman aged 40 to 75 with stage II lung adenocarcinoma.

The chain carries TRBV18 and TRBJ1-2; D remains ambiguous. This CDR3 has 13 residues. CDR1 is KGHSH, CDR2 LQKENI, per germline. Trimming took 2 bases from V and 8 from J, leaving 12 bases between them. CDR3 bases: TGTGCCAGCTCACCAGAGGCCTTGGGAGGCTACACCTTC. This encodes CASSPEALGGYTF.

The genes are TRBV5-1 and TRBJ1-3, with D tentatively TRBD1 (5 bases). Germline-derived CDR1 and CDR2 are SGHRS and YFSETQ. V was pared by 5 bases and J by 6 bases, with 12 bases between. The CDR3 covers 13 residues. For the CDR3, the DNA is TGCGCCAGCAGGGACACGGAATTAAACACCATATATTTT. This encodes CASRDTELNTIYF.

The chain is built from TRBV6-6 and TRBJ2-7, with D perhaps matching TRBD1 or TRBD2 (5 bases each). The CDR3 covers 15 residues. With 5 bases removed from V and 3 bases from J, the gap between germline ends came to 17 bases. The V gene's germline CDR1 is MNHNY and CDR2 SVGAGI (reference sequence). The CDR3 sequence: CASSPSQGRFYEQYF. The DNA of the CDR3 is TGTGCCAGCAGTCCCTCCCAGGGACGATTCTACGAGCAGTACTTC.

This clone was observed a handful of times. This chain uses TRBV21-1 with TRBJ1-5. TRBV21-1 is tagged as a pseudogene. This CDR3 spans 19 amino acids. The CDR3 region is CASSPRRRADRVSNQPQHF. CDR3 nucleotides: TGTGCCAGCAGCCCCCGCCGGAGGGCCGACCGTGTTAGCAATCAGCCCCAGCATTTT.

The chain carries TRBV6-6 and TRBJ1-5; D remains ambiguous. CDR1 and CDR2 (germline): MNHNY, SVGAGI (reference sequence). V lost 3 bases, J lost 0 bases, and 3 bases lay in between. This CDR3 has 13 amino acids. This CDR3 is CASSYNSNQPQHF. CDR3 in DNA: TGTGCCAGCAGTTATAATAGCAATCAGCCCCAGCATTTT.